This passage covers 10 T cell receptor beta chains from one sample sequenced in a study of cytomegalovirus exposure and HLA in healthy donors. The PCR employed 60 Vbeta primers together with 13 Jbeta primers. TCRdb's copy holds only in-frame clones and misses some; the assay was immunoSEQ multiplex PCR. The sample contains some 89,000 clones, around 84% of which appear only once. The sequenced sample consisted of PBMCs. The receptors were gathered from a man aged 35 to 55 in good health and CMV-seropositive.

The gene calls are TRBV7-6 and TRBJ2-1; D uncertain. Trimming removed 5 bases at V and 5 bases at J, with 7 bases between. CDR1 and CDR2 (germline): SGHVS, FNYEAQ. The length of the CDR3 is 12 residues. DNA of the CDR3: TGTGCCAGCAGCCTCTCGGACAATGAGCAGTTCTTC. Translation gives CASSLSDNEQFF. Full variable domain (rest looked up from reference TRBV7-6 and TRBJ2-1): GAGVSQSPRYKVTKRGQDVALRCDPISGHVSLYWYRQALGQGPEFLTYFNYEAQQDKSGLPNDRFSAERPEGSISTLTIQRTEQRDSAMYRCASSLSDNEQFFGPGTRLTVL.

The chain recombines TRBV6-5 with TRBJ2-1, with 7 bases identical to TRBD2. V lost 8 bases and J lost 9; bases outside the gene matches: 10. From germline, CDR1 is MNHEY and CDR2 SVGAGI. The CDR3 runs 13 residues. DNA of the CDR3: TGTGCCAGCCGAGGAGGGCGGGAGAGTGAGCAGTTCTTC. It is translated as CASRGGRESEQFF.

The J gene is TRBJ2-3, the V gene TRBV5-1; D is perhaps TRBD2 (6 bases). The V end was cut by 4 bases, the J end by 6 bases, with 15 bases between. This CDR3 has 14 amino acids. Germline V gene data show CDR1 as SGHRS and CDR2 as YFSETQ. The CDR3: CASSKEGIRDTQYF. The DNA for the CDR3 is TGCGCCAGCAGCAAGGAGGGGATTAGGGATACGCAGTATTTT.

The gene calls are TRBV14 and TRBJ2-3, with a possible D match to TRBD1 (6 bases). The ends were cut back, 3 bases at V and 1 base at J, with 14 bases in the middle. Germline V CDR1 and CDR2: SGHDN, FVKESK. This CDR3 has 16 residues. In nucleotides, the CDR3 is TGTGCCAGCAGCCAGGGACATCGCTCCGGCACAGATACGCAGTATTTT. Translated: CASSQGHRSGTDTQYF.

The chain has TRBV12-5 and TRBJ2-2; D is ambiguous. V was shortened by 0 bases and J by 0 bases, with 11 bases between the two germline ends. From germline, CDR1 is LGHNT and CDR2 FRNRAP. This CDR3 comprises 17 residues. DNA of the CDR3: TGTGCTAGTGGTTTGGTACAAGGAACAGCGAACACCGGGGAGCTGTTTTTT. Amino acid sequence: CASGLVQGTANTGELFF.

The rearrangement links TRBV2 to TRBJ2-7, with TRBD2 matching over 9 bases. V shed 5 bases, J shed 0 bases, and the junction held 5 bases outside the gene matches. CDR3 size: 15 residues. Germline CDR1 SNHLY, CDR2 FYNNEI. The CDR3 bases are TGTGCCAGCAGTCTCGGACTAGCGATCTCCTACGAGCAGTACTTC. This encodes CASSLGLAISYEQYF.

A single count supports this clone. CDR3 sequence reads: CASSQDRPGKLAALAKNIQYF. The CDR3 bases are TGTGCCAGCAGCCAAGATCGCCCGGGTAAACTAGCGGCCCTAGCCAAAAACATTCAGTACTTC. The V call is TRBV4-2, the J call TRBJ2-4; 8 bases match TRBD2. The CDR3 has 21 amino acids. CDR1 LGHNA and CDR2 YNFKEQ come from the germline V gene. The V segment lost 0 bases and the J segment 0 bases; nucleotides outside the gene matches: 16.

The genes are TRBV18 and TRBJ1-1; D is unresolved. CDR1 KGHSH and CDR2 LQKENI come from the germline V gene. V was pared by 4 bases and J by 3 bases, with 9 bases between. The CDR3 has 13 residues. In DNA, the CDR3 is TGTGCCAGCTCACAAAATCAGGACACTGAAGCTTTCTTT. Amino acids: CASSQNQDTEAFF.

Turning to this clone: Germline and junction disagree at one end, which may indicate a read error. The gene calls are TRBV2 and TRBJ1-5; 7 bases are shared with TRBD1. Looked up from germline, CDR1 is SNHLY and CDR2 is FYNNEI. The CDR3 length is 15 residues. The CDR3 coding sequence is TGTGCCAGCAGTAAAGCGACAGGGCCCGATCAGCCCCAGCATTTT. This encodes CASSKATGPDQPQHF. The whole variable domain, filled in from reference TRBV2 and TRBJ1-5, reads EPEVTQTPSHQVTQMGQEVILRCVPISNHLYFYWYRQILGQKVEFLVSFYNNEISEKSEIFDDQFSVERPDGSNFTLKIRSTKLEDSAMYFCASSKATGPDQPQHFGDGTRLSIL.

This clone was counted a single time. CDR3 sequence: CASSQGGAGDETQYF. CDR3 DNA sequence: TGTGCCAGCAGCCAAGGGGGAGCGGGGGACGAGACCCAGTACTTC. The V gene is TRBV4-2, the J gene TRBJ2-5; 8 bases agree with TRBD2. The CDR3 loop spans 15 amino acids. Germline V CDR1 and CDR2: LGHNA, YNFKEQ. V gave up 1 base and J gave up 5 bases; unmatched junction bases: 6.